Listed below are T cell receptor beta chains from one sample, sequenced in a study of cytomegalovirus exposure and HLA in healthy donors. This table comes from immunoSEQ multiplex PCR, and its TCRdb copy is limited to in-frame clones, with some not included. The table lists 220,000 or so clones, under 80% of them singletons. The sample consisted of PBMCs. These receptors were collected from a young woman in good health and CMV-seronegative. CDR3s include the opening cysteine and the closing phenylalanine or tryptophan. A D gene is named only where the DNA matches it firmly. The listing skips clone size in some rows; elsewhere it reads once, few, many or a size class.

j_call: TRBJ2-7; v_call: TRBV9; clone_size: -; d_call: TRBD2; cdr3_nt: TGTGCCAGCAGCTCTAGCGGGCGTCCCTACGAGCAGTACTTC; cdr3_aa: CASSSSGRPYEQYF
j_call: TRBJ1-1; v_call: TRBV29-1; clone_size: -; d_call: TRBD1; cdr3_nt: TGCAGCGTTGGACAGGGGACGAGTGGGACTGAAGCTTTCTTT; cdr3_aa: CSVGQGTSGTEAFF
j_call: TRBJ2-3; v_call: TRBV7-9; clone_size: -; d_call: TRBD2; cdr3_nt: TGTGCCACTTGGGAACTAGCGGGGAGCACAGATACGCAGTATTTT; cdr3_aa: CATWELAGSTDTQYF
j_call: TRBJ2-5; v_call: TRBV7-7; clone_size: -; d_call: -; cdr3_nt: TGTGCTAGCAGCTTAACAGGGTCCCAAGAGACCCAGTACTTC; cdr3_aa: CASSLTGSQETQYF
j_call: TRBJ2-5; v_call: TRBV19; clone_size: -; d_call: -; cdr3_nt: TGTGCCAGTAGTATTGGGGGGAAAGAGACCCAGTACTTC; cdr3_aa: CASSIGGKETQYF
j_call: TRBJ1-1; v_call: TRBV6-5; clone_size: -; d_call: TRBD1; cdr3_nt: TGTGCCAGCAGCGAGGGACAGGGTCACACTGAAGCTTTCTTT; cdr3_aa: CASSEGQGHTEAFF
j_call: TRBJ1-5; v_call: TRBV2; clone_size: -; d_call: -; cdr3_nt: TGTGCCAGCAGTGAACAAGGGGCGTACAATCAGCCCCAGCATTTT; cdr3_aa: CASSEQGAYNQPQHF
j_call: TRBJ1-2; v_call: TRBV2; clone_size: -; d_call: -; cdr3_nt: TGTGCCAGCAGTGAAGGGACGGACAGCGATTATGGCTACACCTTC; cdr3_aa: CASSEGTDSDYGYTF
j_call: TRBJ2-1; v_call: TRBV19; clone_size: once; d_call: TRBD1; cdr3_nt: TGTGCCAGTAGTACTGGGACAGGGGAGGCCTACAATGAGCAGTTCTTC; cdr3_aa: CASSTGTGEAYNEQFF
j_call: TRBJ2-2; v_call: TRBV6-1; clone_size: -; d_call: -; cdr3_nt: TGTGCCAGCTTAAGGGGGAGCGGCGGGGAGCTGTTTTTT; cdr3_aa: CASLRGSGGELFF
j_call: TRBJ2-1; v_call: TRBV9; clone_size: once; d_call: TRBD1; cdr3_nt: TGTGCCAGCACCCCGGGACAGAATTACAATGAGCAGTTCTTC; cdr3_aa: CASTPGQNYNEQFF
j_call: TRBJ1-1; v_call: TRBV5-5; clone_size: -; d_call: TRBD1; cdr3_nt: TGTGCCAGCAGCTCAATTCCGGGACAGGGGAACACTGAAGCTTTCTTT; cdr3_aa: CASSSIPGQGNTEAFF
j_call: TRBJ2-7; v_call: TRBV30; clone_size: -; d_call: TRBD2; cdr3_nt: TGTGCCTGGAGTGTTTATCTGGGAACCGATCTAGCGGGGGGTCGTGAGCAGTACTTC; cdr3_aa: CAWSVYLGTDLAGGREQYF
j_call: TRBJ1-2; v_call: TRBV5-6; clone_size: -; d_call: -; cdr3_nt: TGTGCCAGCAGCTCATGGGCCTCATATGGCTACACCTTC; cdr3_aa: CASSSWASYGYTF
j_call: TRBJ1-1; v_call: TRBV4-3; clone_size: -; d_call: -; cdr3_nt: TGCGCCAGCAGCCACTTGAGTACGGCTTTCTTT; cdr3_aa: CASSHLSTAFF
j_call: TRBJ1-1; v_call: TRBV19; clone_size: -; d_call: -; cdr3_nt: TGTGCCAGTATAATGGGGCAGAACACTGAAGCTTTCTTT; cdr3_aa: CASIMGQNTEAFF
j_call: TRBJ1-1; v_call: TRBV7-8; clone_size: -; d_call: -; cdr3_nt: TGTGCCAGCAGCCCAATACGGACCGGGGACACTGAAGCTTTCTTT; cdr3_aa: CASSPIRTGDTEAFF
j_call: TRBJ1-2; v_call: TRBV6-6; clone_size: -; d_call: -; cdr3_nt: TGTGCCACCTTTGACGGGATCCCTAACTATGGCTACACCTTC; cdr3_aa: CATFDGIPNYGYTF
j_call: TRBJ1-1; v_call: TRBV29-1; clone_size: few; d_call: -; cdr3_nt: TGCAGCGTGGGCCCCTTTGGGTCCACTGAAGCTTTCTTT; cdr3_aa: CSVGPFGSTEAFF
j_call: TRBJ1-2; v_call: TRBV7-9; clone_size: -; d_call: -; cdr3_nt: TGTGCCAGCAGCTTAGGGGGCACAGGGCACTATGGCTACACCTTC; cdr3_aa: CASSLGGTGHYGYTF
j_call: TRBJ2-2; v_call: TRBV19; clone_size: -; d_call: TRBD1; cdr3_nt: TGTGCCAGTAGTTCCGGGACAGGGACCTTCGGGGAGCTGTTTTTT; cdr3_aa: CASSSGTGTFGELFF
j_call: TRBJ2-1; v_call: TRBV27; clone_size: -; d_call: -; cdr3_nt: TGTGCCAGCAGTTCTCCGGGACACACCTACAATGAGCAGTTCTTC; cdr3_aa: CASSSPGHTYNEQFF
j_call: TRBJ1-1; v_call: TRBV25-1; clone_size: -; d_call: -; cdr3_nt: TGTGCCAGCAGTCAAGAGGGCACTGAAGCTTTCTTT; cdr3_aa: CASSQEGTEAFF
j_call: TRBJ2-5; v_call: TRBV11-1; clone_size: -; d_call: TRBD1; cdr3_nt: TGTGCCAGCGCTAGCAGGGGGCTGGAGACCCAGTACTTC; cdr3_aa: CASASRGLETQYF
j_call: TRBJ2-7; v_call: TRBV6-6; clone_size: once; d_call: -; cdr3_nt: TGTGCCAGCAAACTTGAAGGGGTAGTCGACGAGCAGTACTTC; cdr3_aa: CASKLEGVVDEQYF
j_call: TRBJ1-4; v_call: TRBV4-1; clone_size: few; d_call: TRBD1; cdr3_nt: TGCGCCAGCAGCCAGTCAGGGGGGACAGGGCTTGCAACTAATGAAAAACTGTTTTTT; cdr3_aa: CASSQSGGTGLATNEKLFF
j_call: TRBJ2-5; v_call: TRBV30; clone_size: -; d_call: -; cdr3_nt: TGTGCCTGGAGTACAGGGTCAACGGCGACCCAGTACTTC; cdr3_aa: CAWSTGSTATQYF
j_call: TRBJ2-1; v_call: TRBV15; clone_size: -; d_call: TRBD1; cdr3_nt: TGTGCCACCAGCAGAGGAGGGGGCGAGGCTAGTAAGCAGTTCTTC; cdr3_aa: CATSRGGGEASKQFF
j_call: TRBJ2-7; v_call: TRBV7-2; clone_size: -; d_call: TRBD2; cdr3_nt: TGTGCCAGCAGCTTAGCCCCTGGACTAGCGGGGGGGACATTCTCCTACGAGCAGTACTTC; cdr3_aa: CASSLAPGLAGGTFSYEQYF
j_call: TRBJ2-5; v_call: TRBV7-9; clone_size: -; d_call: TRBD1; cdr3_nt: TGTGCCAGCAGCGACAGGGGGCGTCTTGAACAGACCCAGTACTTC; cdr3_aa: CASSDRGRLEQTQYF
j_call: TRBJ1-2; v_call: TRBV19; clone_size: -; d_call: TRBD1; cdr3_nt: TGTGCCAGTAGTATCGCGGGACAGGGGAGGGGAGGCTACACCTTC; cdr3_aa: CASSIAGQGRGGYTF
j_call: TRBJ2-7; v_call: TRBV29-1; clone_size: -; d_call: TRBD2; cdr3_nt: TGCAGCGTTTTGTCGGGAGGAGTGGTCCGCGAGCAGTACTTC; cdr3_aa: CSVLSGGVVREQYF
j_call: TRBJ1-2; v_call: TRBV19; clone_size: -; d_call: -; cdr3_nt: TGTGCCAGTACCCTGGGCAGGATCGGTCATGGCTACACCTTC; cdr3_aa: CASTLGRIGHGYTF
j_call: TRBJ1-5; v_call: TRBV30; clone_size: -; d_call: -; cdr3_nt: TGTGCCTGGAGCTTCGGGGGAGGCAATCAGCCCCAGCATTTT; cdr3_aa: CAWSFGGGNQPQHF
j_call: TRBJ1-4; v_call: TRBV29-1; clone_size: -; d_call: -; cdr3_nt: TGCAGCGTCCGAGGCGGCGGATCAACTAATGAAAAACTGTTTTTT; cdr3_aa: CSVRGGGSTNEKLFF
j_call: TRBJ1-2; v_call: TRBV4-1; clone_size: -; d_call: -; cdr3_nt: TGCGCCAGCAGCCAGGGACGGCCGGGGGGGAACTATGGCTACACCTTC; cdr3_aa: CASSQGRPGGNYGYTF
j_call: TRBJ2-1; v_call: TRBV4-1; clone_size: -; d_call: TRBD2; cdr3_nt: TGCGCCAGCAGCCCCAGGACTAGCACCTACAATGAGCAGTTCTTC; cdr3_aa: CASSPRTSTYNEQFF
j_call: TRBJ1-1; v_call: TRBV2; clone_size: -; d_call: -; cdr3_nt: TGTGCCAGCGGGTCGGGCTCTGGGGGGGCCTATGAAGCTTTCTTT; cdr3_aa: CASGSGSGGAYEAFF
j_call: TRBJ1-5; v_call: TRBV5-1; clone_size: -; d_call: TRBD1; cdr3_nt: TGCGCCAGCATCCGAGGGGGACAGGGGCTCCAGCCCCAGCATTTT; cdr3_aa: CASIRGGQGLQPQHF
j_call: TRBJ1-1; v_call: TRBV6-5; clone_size: -; d_call: -; cdr3_nt: TGTGCCAGCAGCAGGCGACAGGTCGTGAACACTGAAGCTTTCTTT; cdr3_aa: CASSRRQVVNTEAFF
j_call: TRBJ1-2; v_call: TRBV6-1; clone_size: -; d_call: -; cdr3_nt: TGTGCCAGCCGTCCGACAGTCACCTATGGCTACACCTTC; cdr3_aa: CASRPTVTYGYTF
j_call: TRBJ2-1; v_call: TRBV4-1; clone_size: -; d_call: -; cdr3_nt: TGCGCCAGCAGCCTACAGAAAAACAATGAGCAGTTCTTC; cdr3_aa: CASSLQKNNEQFF
j_call: TRBJ1-1; v_call: TRBV23-1; clone_size: -; d_call: TRBD1; cdr3_nt: TGCGCCAGCAGTCAAGACAGGGGGCTGAACACTGAAGCTTTCTTT; cdr3_aa: CASSQDRGLNTEAFF
j_call: TRBJ2-1; v_call: TRBV11-2; clone_size: -; d_call: TRBD1; cdr3_nt: TGTGCCAGCAGCCGAGGGGACAGGAGGGGAGATGAGCAGTTCTTC; cdr3_aa: CASSRGDRRGDEQFF
j_call: TRBJ2-1; v_call: TRBV30; clone_size: -; d_call: -; cdr3_nt: TGTGCCTGGAGTGCGATTCAGTCCGATGAGCAGTTCTTC; cdr3_aa: CAWSAIQSDEQFF
j_call: TRBJ1-3; v_call: TRBV30; clone_size: -; d_call: -; cdr3_nt: TGTGCCTGGAGCGGAGTGGGGCAGTTCATCTCTGGAAACACCATATATTTT; cdr3_aa: CAWSGVGQFISGNTIYF